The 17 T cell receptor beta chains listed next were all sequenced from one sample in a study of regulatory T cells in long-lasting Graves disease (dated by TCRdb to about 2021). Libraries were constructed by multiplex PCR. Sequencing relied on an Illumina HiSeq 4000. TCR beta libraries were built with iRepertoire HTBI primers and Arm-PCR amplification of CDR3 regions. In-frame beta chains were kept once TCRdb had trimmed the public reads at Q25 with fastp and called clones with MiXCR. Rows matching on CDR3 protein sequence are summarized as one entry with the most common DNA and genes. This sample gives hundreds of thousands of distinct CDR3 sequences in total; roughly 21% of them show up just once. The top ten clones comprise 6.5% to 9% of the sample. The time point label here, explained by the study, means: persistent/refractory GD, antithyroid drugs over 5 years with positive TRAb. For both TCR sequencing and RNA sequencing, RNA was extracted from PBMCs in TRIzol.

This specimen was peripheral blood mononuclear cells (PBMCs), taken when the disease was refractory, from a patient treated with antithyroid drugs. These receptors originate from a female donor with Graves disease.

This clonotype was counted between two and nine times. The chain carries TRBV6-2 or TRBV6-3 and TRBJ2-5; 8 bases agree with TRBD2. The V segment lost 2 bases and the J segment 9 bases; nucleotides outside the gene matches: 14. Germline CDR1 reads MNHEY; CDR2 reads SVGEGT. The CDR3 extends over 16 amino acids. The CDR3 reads CASSYGAEVPGRAQYF. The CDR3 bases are TGTGCCAGCAGTTACGGGGCTGAAGTCCCCGGGAGGGCCCAGTACTTC.

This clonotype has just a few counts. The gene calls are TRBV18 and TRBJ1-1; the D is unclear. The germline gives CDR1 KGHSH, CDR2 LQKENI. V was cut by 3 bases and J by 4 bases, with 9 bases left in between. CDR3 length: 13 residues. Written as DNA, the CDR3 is TGTGCCAGCTCACCCAATCCGAGCACTGAAGCTTTCTTT. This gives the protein CASSPNPSTEAFF.

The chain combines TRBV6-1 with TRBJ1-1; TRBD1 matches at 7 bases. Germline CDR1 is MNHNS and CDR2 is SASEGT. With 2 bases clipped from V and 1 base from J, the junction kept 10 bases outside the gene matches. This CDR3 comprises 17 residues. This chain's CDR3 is CASSETWGQRPNTEAFF. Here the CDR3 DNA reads TGTGCCAGCAGTGAAACTTGGGGACAGAGGCCGAACACTGAAGCTTTCTTT.

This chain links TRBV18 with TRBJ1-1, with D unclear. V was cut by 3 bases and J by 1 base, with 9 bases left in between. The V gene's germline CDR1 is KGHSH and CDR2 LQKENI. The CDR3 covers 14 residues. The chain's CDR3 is CASSPTVGNTEAFF. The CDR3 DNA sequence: TGTGCCAGCTCACCGACTGTGGGGAACACTGAAGCTTTCTTT. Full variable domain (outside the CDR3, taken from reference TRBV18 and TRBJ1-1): NAGVMQNPRHLVRRRGQEARLRCSPMKGHSHVYWYRQLPEEGLKFMVYLQKENIIDESGMPKERFSAEFPKEGPSILRIQQVVRGDSAAYFCASSPTVGNTEAFFGQGTRLTVV.

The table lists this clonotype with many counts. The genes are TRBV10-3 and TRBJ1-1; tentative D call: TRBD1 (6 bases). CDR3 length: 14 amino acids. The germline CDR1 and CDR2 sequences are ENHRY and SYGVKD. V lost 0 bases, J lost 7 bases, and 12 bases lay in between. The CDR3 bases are TGTGCCATCAGTGAGTCGCCAGGGGCAGGTGAAGCTTTCTTT. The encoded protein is CAISESPGAGEAFF.

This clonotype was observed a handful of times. Written as DNA, the CDR3 is TGTGCCAGCAGTCCCGGCCAACAGGGTAGAAATGAAAAACTGTTTTTT. It specifies CASSPGQQGRNEKLFF. This chain joins TRBV12-3 or TRBV12-4 and TRBJ1-4, with TRBD1 as a possible D gene (6 bases). V was pared by 5 bases and J by 5 bases, with 18 bases between. This CDR3 has 16 amino acids.

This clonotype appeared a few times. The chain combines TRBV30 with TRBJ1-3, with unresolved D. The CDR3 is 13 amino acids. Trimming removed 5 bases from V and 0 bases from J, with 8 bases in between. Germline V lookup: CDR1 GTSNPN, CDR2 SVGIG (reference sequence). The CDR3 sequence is CAWGPLSGNTIYF. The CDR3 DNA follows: TGTGCCTGGGGACCGCTCTCTGGAAACACCATATATTTT.

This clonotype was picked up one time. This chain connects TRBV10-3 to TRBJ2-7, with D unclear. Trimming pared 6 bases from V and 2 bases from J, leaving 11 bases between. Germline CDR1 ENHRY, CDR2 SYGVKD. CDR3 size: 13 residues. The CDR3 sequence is CAISPDQTYEQYF. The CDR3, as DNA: TGTGCCATCAGCCCCGACCAGACCTACGAGCAGTACTTC.

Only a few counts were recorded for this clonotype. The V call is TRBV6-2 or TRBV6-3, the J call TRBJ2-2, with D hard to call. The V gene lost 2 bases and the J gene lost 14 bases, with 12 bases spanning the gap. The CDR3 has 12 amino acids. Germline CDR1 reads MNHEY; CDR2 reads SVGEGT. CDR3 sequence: CASSYARTELFF. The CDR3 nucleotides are TGTGCCAGCAGTTACGCTCGCACCGAACTGTTTTTT.

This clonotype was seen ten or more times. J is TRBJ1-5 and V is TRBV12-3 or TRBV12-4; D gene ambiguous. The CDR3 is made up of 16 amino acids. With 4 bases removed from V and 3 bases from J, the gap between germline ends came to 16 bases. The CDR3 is CASSSSGPFFNQPQHF. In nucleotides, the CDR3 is TGTGCCAGCAGTTCCTCCGGGCCGTTCTTCAATCAGCCCCAGCATTTT.

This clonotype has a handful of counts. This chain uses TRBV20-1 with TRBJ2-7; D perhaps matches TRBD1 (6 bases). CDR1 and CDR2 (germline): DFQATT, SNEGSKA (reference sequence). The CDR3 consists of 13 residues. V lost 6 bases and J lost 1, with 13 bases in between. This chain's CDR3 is CSARQAESYEQYF. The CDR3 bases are TGCAGTGCCCGACAGGCCGAGTCCTACGAGCAGTACTTC.

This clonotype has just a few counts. This CDR3 is CASSIQVTRGGLGELFF. CDR3 nucleotide sequence: TGTGCCAGTAGTATTCAGGTCACACGGGGGGGCCTAGGGGAGCTGTTTTTT. The V call is TRBV19, the J call TRBJ2-2, with TRBD2 matching 8 bases. Germline V CDR1 and CDR2: LNHDA, SQIVND (reference sequence). The CDR3 runs 17 residues. The junction had 14 bases not matched to a gene; V was cut back by 3 bases and J by 8 bases.

The CDR3 DNA follows: TGCAGCGTTGCGGATGGCTACACCTTC. Its translation is CSVADGYTF. This chain links TRBV29-1 with TRBJ1-2; D uncertain. The CDR3 sequence is 9 residues long. Trimming stripped 4 bases from V and 6 bases from J, with 3 bases between. From germline, CDR1 is SQVTM and CDR2 ANQGSEA.

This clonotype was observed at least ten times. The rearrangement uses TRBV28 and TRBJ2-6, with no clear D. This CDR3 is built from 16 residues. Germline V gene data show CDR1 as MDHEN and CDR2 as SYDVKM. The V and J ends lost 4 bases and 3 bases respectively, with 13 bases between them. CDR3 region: CASSSDRWSGANVLTF. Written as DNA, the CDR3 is TGTGCCAGCAGTTCCGACCGGTGGAGTGGGGCCAACGTCCTGACTTTC. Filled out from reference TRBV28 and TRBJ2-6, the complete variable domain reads DVKVTQSSRYLVKRTGEKVFLECVQDMDHENMFWYRQDPGLGLRLIYFSYDVKMKEKGDIPEGYSVSREKKERFSLILESASTNQTSMYLCASSSDRWSGANVLTFGAGSRLTVL.

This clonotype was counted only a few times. The CDR3 loop reads CSARDPGAGELFF. CDR3 nucleotide sequence: TGCAGTGCTAGAGATCCCGGGGCCGGGGAGCTGTTTTTT. The chain links TRBV20-1 to TRBJ2-2, with D possibly TRBD2 on 5 matching bases. The CDR3 sequence is 13 residues long. Germline V gives CDR1 DFQATT, CDR2 SNEGSKA (reference sequence). The V and J ends lost 0 bases and 6 bases respectively, with 8 bases between them.

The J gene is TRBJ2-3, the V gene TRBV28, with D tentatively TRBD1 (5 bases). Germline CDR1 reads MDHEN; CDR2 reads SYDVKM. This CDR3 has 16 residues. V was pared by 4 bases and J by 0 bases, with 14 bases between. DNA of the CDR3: TGTGCCAGCAGTTCATCTCGACAGTCTAGCACAGATACGCAGTATTTT. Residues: CASSSSRQSSTDTQYF.

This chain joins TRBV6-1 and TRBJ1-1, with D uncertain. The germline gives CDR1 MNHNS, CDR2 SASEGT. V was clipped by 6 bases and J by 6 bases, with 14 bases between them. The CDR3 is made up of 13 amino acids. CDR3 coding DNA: TGTGCCAGCAGCCCCGGGCCTCGGGCTGAAGCTTTCTTT. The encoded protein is CASSPGPRAEAFF.